The rows below give T cell receptor beta chains drawn from one sample of a study of T-cell reconstitution after alpha-beta-depleted transplantation in children. One entry per CDR3 protein, called by TCRdb with MiXCR from the PCR reads. The table has approximately 290,000 distinct CDR3 sequences, more than 9% seen once. The sample consisted of peripheral blood, taken 180 days after TCRalphabeta/CD19-depleted stem cell transplant. The receptor set was obtained from a male patient aged 2-15 years who had a stem cell transplant for chronic granulomatous disease, so the T cells may come from the graft donor. The CDR3 runs from the conserved cysteine through the conserved F or W. Fields, in order: D gene, clone size, J gene, V gene, CDR3 protein, CDR3 DNA. A D gene is named only where the DNA matches it firmly. The size field is filled for only some rows; it gives once, few, many or a size class.

d_call: -
clone_size: -
j_call: TRBJ2-5
v_call: TRBV18
cdr3_aa: CASSPPLRKETQYF
cdr3_nt: TGTGCCAGCTCACCACCTCTCAGAAAAGAGACCCAGTACTTC

d_call: TRBD2
clone_size: -
j_call: TRBJ2-5
v_call: TRBV19
cdr3_aa: CASSIPRTSGQETQYF
cdr3_nt: TGTGCCAGTAGTATCCCTCGGACTAGCGGACAAGAGACCCAGTACTTC

d_call: -
clone_size: few
j_call: TRBJ2-5
v_call: TRBV3-1
cdr3_aa: CASSQVWTRETQYF
cdr3_nt: TGTGCCAGCAGCCAAGTTTGGACTCGAGAGACCCAGTACTTC

d_call: -
clone_size: many
j_call: TRBJ2-1
v_call: TRBV20-1
cdr3_aa: CSARDVFGGEQFF
cdr3_nt: TGCAGTGCTAGAGACGTATTCGGTGGTGAGCAGTTCTTC

d_call: -
clone_size: many
j_call: TRBJ1-2
v_call: TRBV12-3/TRBV12-4
cdr3_aa: CASSLGRGEGYTF
cdr3_nt: TGTGCCAGCAGTTTGGGGAGGGGGGAGGGCTACACCTTC

d_call: TRBD1
clone_size: many
j_call: TRBJ2-7
v_call: TRBV6-1
cdr3_aa: CAVRPDRIFEYF
cdr3_nt: TGTGCCGTAAGGCCGGACAGGATCTTCGAGTACTTC

d_call: -
clone_size: -
j_call: TRBJ2-5
v_call: TRBV28
cdr3_aa: CATRGGPKETQYF
cdr3_nt: TGTGCCACCCGAGGAGGGCCTAAGGAGACCCAGTACTTC

d_call: TRBD1
clone_size: -
j_call: TRBJ2-2
v_call: TRBV6-2/TRBV6-3
cdr3_aa: CASETVDRAAGELFF
cdr3_nt: TGTGCCAGCGAAACCGTAGACAGGGCGGCCGGGGAGCTGTTTTTT

d_call: TRBD1
clone_size: many
j_call: TRBJ2-5
v_call: TRBV20-1
cdr3_aa: CSARTGGIETQYF
cdr3_nt: TGCAGTGCCAGGACAGGGGGGATAGAGACCCAGTACTTC

d_call: -
clone_size: -
j_call: TRBJ1-3
v_call: TRBV18
cdr3_aa: CASSPIDSSGNTIYF
cdr3_nt: TGTGCCAGCTCACCGATCGACTCCTCTGGAAACACCATATATTTT

d_call: -
clone_size: many
j_call: TRBJ2-2
v_call: TRBV7-6
cdr3_aa: CASSRGGGELFF
cdr3_nt: TGTGCCAGCAGCCGGGGAGGCGGGGAGCTGTTTTTT

d_call: TRBD2
clone_size: many
j_call: TRBJ2-5
v_call: TRBV27
cdr3_aa: CASSLWGTSYSETQYF
cdr3_nt: TGTGCCAGCAGTCTTTGGGGGACTAGCTATTCGGAGACCCAGTACTTC

d_call: -
clone_size: many
j_call: TRBJ2-1
v_call: TRBV16
cdr3_aa: CASSLGSHNEQFF
cdr3_nt: TGTGCCAGCAGTCTGGGCAGTCACAATGAGCAGTTCTTC

d_call: -
clone_size: many
j_call: TRBJ2-5
v_call: TRBV28
cdr3_aa: CASTLGIQETQYF
cdr3_nt: TGTGCCAGCACCTTAGGGATCCAAGAGACCCAGTACTTC

d_call: -
clone_size: many
j_call: TRBJ2-1
v_call: TRBV29-1
cdr3_aa: CSVEDFRVTYNEQFF
cdr3_nt: TGCAGCGTTGAAGATTTCAGGGTAACCTACAATGAGCAGTTCTTC

d_call: TRBD2
clone_size: many
j_call: TRBJ2-2
v_call: TRBV9
cdr3_aa: CASSVVPSGGQNTGELFF
cdr3_nt: TGTGCCAGCAGCGTAGTTCCTAGCGGGGGCCAGAACACCGGGGAGCTGTTTTTT

d_call: TRBD2
clone_size: many
j_call: TRBJ2-7
v_call: TRBV12-3/TRBV12-4
cdr3_aa: CASSSGGGGSYEQYF
cdr3_nt: TGTGCCAGCAGTTCCGGCGGGGGAGGCTCCTACGAGCAGTACTTC

d_call: TRBD1
clone_size: many
j_call: TRBJ2-7
v_call: TRBV4-3
cdr3_aa: CASSPGTAGYEQYF
cdr3_nt: TGCGCCAGCAGCCCTGGGACAGCTGGGTACGAGCAGTACTTC

d_call: -
clone_size: many
j_call: TRBJ1-1
v_call: TRBV29-1
cdr3_aa: CSVEDGKNTEAFF
cdr3_nt: TGCAGCGTTGAGGACGGAAAGAACACTGAAGCTTTCTTT

d_call: -
clone_size: few
j_call: TRBJ2-1
v_call: TRBV7-9
cdr3_aa: CASSLGESSYNEQFF
cdr3_nt: TGTGCCAGCAGCTTAGGTGAGAGCTCCTACAATGAGCAGTTCTTC

d_call: TRBD2
clone_size: many
j_call: TRBJ2-3
v_call: TRBV5-1
cdr3_aa: CASSFIGLAGGGDTDTQYF
cdr3_nt: TGCGCCAGCAGCTTTATTGGACTAGCGGGAGGAGGGGACACAGATACGCAGTATTTT

d_call: -
clone_size: many
j_call: TRBJ1-6
v_call: TRBV28
cdr3_aa: CASRKTWGNSPLHF
cdr3_nt: TGTGCCAGCAGAAAGACGTGGGGTAATTCACCCCTCCACTTT

d_call: TRBD1
clone_size: many
j_call: TRBJ2-7
v_call: TRBV15
cdr3_aa: CATSRQGVYEQYF
cdr3_nt: TGTGCCACCAGCCGACAGGGGGTCTACGAGCAGTACTTC

d_call: -
clone_size: few
j_call: TRBJ2-7
v_call: TRBV14
cdr3_aa: CASSQGFGLPYEQYF
cdr3_nt: TGTGCCAGCAGCCAAGGTTTCGGATTACCCTACGAGCAGTACTTC

d_call: -
clone_size: many
j_call: TRBJ2-4
v_call: TRBV11-2
cdr3_aa: CASSAQSTGFSYTKNIQYF
cdr3_nt: TGTGCCAGCAGCGCGCAATCCACAGGGTTTTCGTATACCAAAAACATTCAGTACTTC

d_call: -
clone_size: many
j_call: TRBJ1-1
v_call: TRBV29-1
cdr3_aa: CSVEAAGIYTEAFF
cdr3_nt: TGCAGCGTTGAAGCGGCGGGGATTTACACTGAAGCTTTCTTT

d_call: -
clone_size: many
j_call: TRBJ2-1
v_call: TRBV20-1
cdr3_aa: CSARESSSSYNEQFF
cdr3_nt: TGCAGTGCTAGAGAGTCCTCGAGCTCCTACAATGAGCAGTTCTTC

d_call: -
clone_size: many
j_call: TRBJ2-7
v_call: TRBV28
cdr3_aa: CASRANYEQYF
cdr3_nt: TGTGCCAGCAGGGCTAACTACGAGCAGTACTTC

d_call: -
clone_size: many
j_call: TRBJ2-7
v_call: TRBV25-1
cdr3_aa: CASSEYWGSAYEQYF
cdr3_nt: TGTGCCAGCAGTGAATATTGGGGGAGCGCCTACGAGCAGTACTTC

d_call: TRBD1
clone_size: many
j_call: TRBJ1-2
v_call: TRBV10-3
cdr3_aa: CAIRPTGAANYGYTF
cdr3_nt: TGTGCCATCAGGCCCACAGGGGCAGCTAACTATGGCTACACCTTC

d_call: -
clone_size: many
j_call: TRBJ2-1
v_call: TRBV5-1
cdr3_aa: CASLGYNEQFF
cdr3_nt: TGCGCCAGCCTTGGTTACAATGAGCAGTTCTTC

d_call: TRBD1
clone_size: many
j_call: TRBJ2-7
v_call: TRBV20-1
cdr3_aa: CSARNTQGAGYEQYF
cdr3_nt: TGCAGTGCTAGAAACACACAGGGGGCGGGGTACGAGCAGTACTTC

d_call: TRBD2
clone_size: few
j_call: TRBJ2-1
v_call: TRBV28
cdr3_aa: CASRREAPYNEQFF
cdr3_nt: TGTGCCAGCAGGCGGGAGGCCCCCTACAATGAGCAGTTCTTC

d_call: -
clone_size: many
j_call: TRBJ2-1
v_call: TRBV3-1
cdr3_aa: CASTTVGGKQFF
cdr3_nt: TGTGCCAGCACCACAGTCGGCGGGAAGCAGTTCTTC

d_call: -
clone_size: many
j_call: TRBJ2-1
v_call: TRBV20-1
cdr3_aa: CSARDAKKGYNEQFF
cdr3_nt: TGCAGTGCTAGAGATGCAAAAAAGGGTTACAATGAGCAGTTCTTC